This T cell receptor (beta chain) was captured in a study of cytotoxic CD8 clonotypes in ibrutinib-treated CLL. Germline CDR1 and CDR2: DFQATT and SNEGSKA (reference sequence). This CDR3 is 11 amino acids long. With respect to this clone: The antigen is unknown.

Assay used: immunoSEQ multiplex PCR; TCRdb lists only in-frame clones, some missing. The table records about 150,000 clones, 79% of them present only once. Points from the study as a whole: At progression, clonality fell back toward baseline after rising at ibrutinib response.

This specimen consisted of PBMCs, obtained after 12 months of ibrutinib treatment. V and J are TRBV20-1 and TRBJ2-5; the D gene could be TRBD1 or TRBD2 (6 bases each). This clonotype originated in a human donor with chronic lymphocytic leukemia. The CDR3: CGGRRGETQYF. DNA for the CDR3: TGCGGGGGGCGCAGGGGAGAGACCCAGTACTTC.